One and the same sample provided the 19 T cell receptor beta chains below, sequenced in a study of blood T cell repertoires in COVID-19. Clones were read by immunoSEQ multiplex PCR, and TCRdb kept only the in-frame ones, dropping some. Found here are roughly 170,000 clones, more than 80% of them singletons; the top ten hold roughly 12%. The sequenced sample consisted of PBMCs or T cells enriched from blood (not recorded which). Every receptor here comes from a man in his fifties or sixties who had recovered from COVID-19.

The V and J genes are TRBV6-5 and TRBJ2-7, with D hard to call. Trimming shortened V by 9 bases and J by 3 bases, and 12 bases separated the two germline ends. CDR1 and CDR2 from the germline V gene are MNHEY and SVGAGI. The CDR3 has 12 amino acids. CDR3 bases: TGTGCCAGTGTCAGGCCCCACTACGAGCAGTACTTC. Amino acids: CASVRPHYEQYF.

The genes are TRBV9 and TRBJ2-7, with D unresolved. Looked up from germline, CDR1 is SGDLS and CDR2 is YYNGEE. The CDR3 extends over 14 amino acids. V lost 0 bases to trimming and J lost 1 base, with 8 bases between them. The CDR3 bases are TGTGCCAGCAGCGTAGGGGTGGAGTCCTACGAGCAGTACTTC. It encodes CASSVGVESYEQYF. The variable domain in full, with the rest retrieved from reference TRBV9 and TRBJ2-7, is DSGVTQTPKHLITATGQRVTLRCSPRSGDLSVYWYQQSLDQGLQFLIQYYNGEERAKGNILERFSAQQFPDLHSELNLSSLELGDSALYFCASSVGVESYEQYFGPGTRLTVT.

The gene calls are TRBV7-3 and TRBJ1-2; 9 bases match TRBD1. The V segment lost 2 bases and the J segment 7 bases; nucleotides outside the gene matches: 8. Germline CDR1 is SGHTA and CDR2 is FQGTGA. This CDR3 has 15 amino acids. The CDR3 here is CASSLGRQGVGGYTF. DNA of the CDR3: TGTGCCAGCAGCTTAGGAAGACAGGGGGTGGGTGGCTACACCTTC.

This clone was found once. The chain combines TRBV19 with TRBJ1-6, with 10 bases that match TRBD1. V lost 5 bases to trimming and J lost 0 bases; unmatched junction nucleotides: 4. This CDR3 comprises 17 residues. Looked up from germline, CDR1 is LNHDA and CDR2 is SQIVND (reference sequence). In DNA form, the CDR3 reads TGTGCCAGTAGTGTGCGACAGGGGGCCTCCTATAATTCACCCCTCCACTTT. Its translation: CASSVRQGASYNSPLHF.

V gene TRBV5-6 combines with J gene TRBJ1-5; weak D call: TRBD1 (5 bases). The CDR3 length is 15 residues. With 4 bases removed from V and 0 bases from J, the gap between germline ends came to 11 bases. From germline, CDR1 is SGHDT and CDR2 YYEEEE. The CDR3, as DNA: TGTGCCAGCAGCGTAAGGGGATATAGCAATCAGCCCCAGCATTTT. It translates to CASSVRGYSNQPQHF.

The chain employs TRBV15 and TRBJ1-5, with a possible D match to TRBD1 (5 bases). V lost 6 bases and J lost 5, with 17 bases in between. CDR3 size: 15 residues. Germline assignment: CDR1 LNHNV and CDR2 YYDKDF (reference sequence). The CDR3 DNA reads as TGTGCCACCAGGAGGGAAAGGGGCGGGGATCAGCCCCAGCATTTT. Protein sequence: CATRRERGGDQPQHF.

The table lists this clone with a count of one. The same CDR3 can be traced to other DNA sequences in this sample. This CDR3 reads CASSLAARDYGYTF. The CDR3 nucleotides are TGTGCCAGCAGCTTAGCGGCCAGGGACTATGGCTACACCTTC. The V gene is TRBV7-8, the J gene TRBJ1-2, with a weak D call TRBD1 (5 bases). The CDR3 has 14 amino acids. Trimming took 0 bases from V and 3 from J, leaving 8 bases between them. Per germline, CDR1 SGHVS and CDR2 FQNEAQ.

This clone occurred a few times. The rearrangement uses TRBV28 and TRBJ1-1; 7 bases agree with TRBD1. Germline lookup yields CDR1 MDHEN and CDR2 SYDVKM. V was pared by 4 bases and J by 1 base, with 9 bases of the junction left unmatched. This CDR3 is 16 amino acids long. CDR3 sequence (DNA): TGTGCCAGCAGTTATTTAGGGGGCCTTAGGAACACTGAAGCTTTCTTT. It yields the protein CASSYLGGLRNTEAFF.

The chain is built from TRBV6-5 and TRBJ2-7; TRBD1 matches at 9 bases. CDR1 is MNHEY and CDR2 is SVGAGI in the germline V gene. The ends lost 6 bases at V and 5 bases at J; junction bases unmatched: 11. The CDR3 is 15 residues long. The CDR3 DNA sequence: TGTGCCAGCAGCCGGCCCTTACAGGGGGCAAACGAGCAGTACTTC. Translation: CASSRPLQGANEQYF.

The CDR3 sequence is CSASKGGANSEKLFF. The CDR3 region has the DNA TGCAGTGCTAGTAAGGGGGGGGCTAATAGTGAAAAACTGTTTTTT. This chain links TRBV20-1 with TRBJ1-4; tentatively, D is TRBD1 (6 bases). From germline, CDR1 is DFQATT and CDR2 SNEGSKA (reference sequence). V was cut by 3 bases and J by 7 bases, with 18 bases left in between. CDR3 length equals 15 residues.

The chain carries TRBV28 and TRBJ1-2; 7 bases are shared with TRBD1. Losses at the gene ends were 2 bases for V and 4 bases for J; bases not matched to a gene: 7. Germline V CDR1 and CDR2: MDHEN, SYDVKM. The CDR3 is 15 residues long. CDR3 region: CASSLGRNRGYGYTF. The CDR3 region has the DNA TGTGCCAGCAGTTTAGGAAGAAACAGGGGCTATGGCTACACCTTC.

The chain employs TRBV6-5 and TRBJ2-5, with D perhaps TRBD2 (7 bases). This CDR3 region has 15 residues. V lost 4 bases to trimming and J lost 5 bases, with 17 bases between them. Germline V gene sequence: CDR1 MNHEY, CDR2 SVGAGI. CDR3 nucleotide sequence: TGTGCCAGCAGTTGGGGCGGGGGCACGGGGGAGACCCAGTACTTC. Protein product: CASSWGGGTGETQYF.

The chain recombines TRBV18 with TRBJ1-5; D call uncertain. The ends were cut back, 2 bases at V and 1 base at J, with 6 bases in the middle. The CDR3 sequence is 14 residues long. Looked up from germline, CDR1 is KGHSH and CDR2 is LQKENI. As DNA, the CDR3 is TGTGCCAGCTCACCATCAGGCAGCAATCAGCCCCAGCATTTT. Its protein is CASSPSGSNQPQHF. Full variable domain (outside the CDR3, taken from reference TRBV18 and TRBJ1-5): NAGVMQNPRHLVRRRGQEARLRCSPMKGHSHVYWYRQLPEEGLKFMVYLQKENIIDESGMPKERFSAEFPKEGPSILRIQQVVRGDSAAYFCASSPSGSNQPQHFGDGTRLSIL.

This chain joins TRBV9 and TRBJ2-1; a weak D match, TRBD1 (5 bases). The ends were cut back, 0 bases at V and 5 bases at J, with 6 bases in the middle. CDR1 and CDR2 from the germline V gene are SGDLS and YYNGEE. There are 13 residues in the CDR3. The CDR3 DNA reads TGTGCCAGCAGCGTAGTACAGGACAATGAGCAGTTCTTC. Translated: CASSVVQDNEQFF.

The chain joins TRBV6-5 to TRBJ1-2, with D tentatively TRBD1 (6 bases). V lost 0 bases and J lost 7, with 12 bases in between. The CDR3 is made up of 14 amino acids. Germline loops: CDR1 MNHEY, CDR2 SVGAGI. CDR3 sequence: CASSYSSQGPGYTF. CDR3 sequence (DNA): TGTGCCAGCAGTTACTCGTCCCAGGGGCCTGGCTACACCTTC.

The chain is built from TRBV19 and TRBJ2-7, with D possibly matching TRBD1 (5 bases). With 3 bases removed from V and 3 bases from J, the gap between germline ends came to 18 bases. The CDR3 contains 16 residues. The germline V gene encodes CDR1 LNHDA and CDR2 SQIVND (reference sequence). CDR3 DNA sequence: TGTGCCAGTAGTATGTCAGGGCGGAAACCGGTCTACGAGCAGTACTTC. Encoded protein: CASSMSGRKPVYEQYF.

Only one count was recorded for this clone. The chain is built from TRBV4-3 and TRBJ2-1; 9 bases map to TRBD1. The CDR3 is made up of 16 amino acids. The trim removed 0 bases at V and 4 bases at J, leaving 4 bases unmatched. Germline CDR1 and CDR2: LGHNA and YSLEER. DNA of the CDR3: TGCGCCAGCAGCCAAGATACCGGACAGGGGTACAATGAGCAGTTCTTC. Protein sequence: CASSQDTGQGYNEQFF.

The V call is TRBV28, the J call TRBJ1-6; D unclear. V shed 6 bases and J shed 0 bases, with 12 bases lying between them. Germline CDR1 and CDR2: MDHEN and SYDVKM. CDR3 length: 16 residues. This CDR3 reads CASRDDRSSYNSPLHF. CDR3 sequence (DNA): TGTGCCAGCAGAGATGACCGGAGCTCCTATAATTCACCCCTCCACTTT.

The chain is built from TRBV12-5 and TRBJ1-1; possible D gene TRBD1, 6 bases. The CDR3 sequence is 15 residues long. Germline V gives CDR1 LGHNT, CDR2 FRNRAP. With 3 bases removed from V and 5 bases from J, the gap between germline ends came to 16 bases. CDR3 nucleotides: TGTGCTAGTGGTTTAGGGGGGGCCTCGGGGACTGAAGCTTTCTTT. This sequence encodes CASGLGGASGTEAFF.